A selection of T cell receptor beta chains follows, all from one sample in a study of blood T cell repertoires in COVID-19. The assay was immunoSEQ multiplex PCR, and TCRdb's table has in-frame clones only and misses some. The table has fewer than 450,000 clones, 88% seen once. The material sequenced was peripheral blood. These receptors came from a woman in her seventies with COVID-19, enrolled during active disease. Each CDR3 is given with its conserved first and last residue. Fields, in order: V gene, clone size, J gene, D gene, CDR3 DNA, CDR3 protein. The D gene is left open where the match is weak. Clone sizes are given selectively: once, few, many, or a class where the clone is expanded.

V gene: TRBV4-1
clone size: .
J gene: TRBJ2-5
D gene: .
CDR3 DNA: TGCGCCAGCAGCCAAGATGGGACTCCGGGGACCCAGTACTTC
CDR3 protein: CASSQDGTPGTQYF

V gene: TRBV6-5
clone size: .
J gene: TRBJ1-2
D gene: .
CDR3 DNA: TGTGCCAGCAGCGTGACAGACCTCTATGGCTACACCTTC
CDR3 protein: CASSVTDLYGYTF

V gene: TRBV6-5
clone size: once
J gene: TRBJ2-7
D gene: .
CDR3 DNA: TGTGCCAGCAAACCGGGGACAAACTCCTACGAGCAGTACTTC
CDR3 protein: CASKPGTNSYEQYF

V gene: TRBV27
clone size: .
J gene: TRBJ1-1
D gene: TRBD1
CDR3 DNA: TGTGCCAGCAGTCCCCGGACAGGAGCCAACACTGAAGCTTTCTTT
CDR3 protein: CASSPRTGANTEAFF

V gene: TRBV11-3
clone size: .
J gene: TRBJ2-2
D gene: .
CDR3 DNA: TGTGCCAGCAGCCCTGACACCGGGGAGCTGTTTTTT
CDR3 protein: CASSPDTGELFF

V gene: TRBV11-3
clone size: once
J gene: TRBJ2-5
D gene: .
CDR3 DNA: TGTGCCAGCAGCTTAGATCTAAGGCAGGGGGAGACCCAGTACTTC
CDR3 protein: CASSLDLRQGETQYF

V gene: TRBV4-3
clone size: .
J gene: TRBJ1-1
D gene: .
CDR3 DNA: TGCGCCAGCAGCCAAGATTGGGAAGGGGGTGAAGCTTTCTTT
CDR3 protein: CASSQDWEGGEAFF

V gene: TRBV3-1/TRBV3-2
clone size: .
J gene: TRBJ2-7
D gene: TRBD1
CDR3 DNA: TGTGCCAGCAGCCAGCCGGGACAGGGGTACGAGCAGTACTTC
CDR3 protein: CASSQPGQGYEQYF

V gene: TRBV5-1
clone size: .
J gene: TRBJ2-1
D gene: TRBD1
CDR3 DNA: TGCGCCAGCACCCCGGCCGGGACAGGGTCTAATGAGCAGTTCTTC
CDR3 protein: CASTPAGTGSNEQFF

V gene: TRBV10-3
clone size: .
J gene: TRBJ1-5
D gene: .
CDR3 DNA: TGTGCCATCGGGGAAGGCAGGGATGCTAATCAGCCCCAGCATTTT
CDR3 protein: CAIGEGRDANQPQHF

V gene: TRBV5-6
clone size: .
J gene: TRBJ2-7
D gene: TRBD1
CDR3 DNA: TGTGCCAGCAGCCGGATCGACAGGGGGCGCGAGCAGTACTTC
CDR3 protein: CASSRIDRGREQYF

V gene: TRBV7-8
clone size: few
J gene: TRBJ2-7
D gene: .
CDR3 DNA: TGTGCCAGCAGCTCCGGGACTCGGGACGAGCAGTACTTC
CDR3 protein: CASSSGTRDEQYF

V gene: TRBV19
clone size: once
J gene: TRBJ1-3
D gene: .
CDR3 DNA: TGTGCCAGTAGTATATTTGGGCCCCACACTGGAAACACCATATATTTT
CDR3 protein: CASSIFGPHTGNTIYF

V gene: TRBV7-9
clone size: .
J gene: TRBJ2-2
D gene: .
CDR3 DNA: TGTGCCAGCAGCCCTCCGTCGAACACCGGGGAGCTGTTTTTT
CDR3 protein: CASSPPSNTGELFF

V gene: TRBV5-1
clone size: .
J gene: TRBJ1-6
D gene: .
CDR3 DNA: TGCGCCAGCAGCCCAATCACAGGGTCCGACTCACCCCTCCACTTT
CDR3 protein: CASSPITGSDSPLHF

V gene: TRBV11-2
clone size: .
J gene: TRBJ2-2
D gene: TRBD2
CDR3 DNA: TGTGCCAGCAGCTTACTGAGCGGGGTTAACACCGGGGAGCTGTTTTTT
CDR3 protein: CASSLLSGVNTGELFF

V gene: TRBV5-1
clone size: .
J gene: TRBJ1-1
D gene: .
CDR3 DNA: TGCGCCAGCAGCTTGAATGGGGCCGGGACTGAAGCTTTCTTT
CDR3 protein: CASSLNGAGTEAFF

V gene: TRBV5-1
clone size: .
J gene: TRBJ2-1
D gene: TRBD2
CDR3 DNA: TGCGCCAGCAGCCCGACGACTAGCGGGGGCAGTGAGCAGTTCTTC
CDR3 protein: CASSPTTSGGSEQFF

V gene: TRBV27
clone size: .
J gene: TRBJ1-6
D gene: .
CDR3 DNA: TGTGCCAGCAGTTTAGCCCAGGGTGTCAGTTCACCCCTCCACTTT
CDR3 protein: CASSLAQGVSSPLHF

V gene: TRBV10-3
clone size: .
J gene: TRBJ1-1
D gene: .
CDR3 DNA: TGTGCCATCAGCCGAGTGGTGAACACTGAAGCTTTCTTT
CDR3 protein: CAISRVVNTEAFF

V gene: TRBV15
clone size: .
J gene: TRBJ1-2
D gene: .
CDR3 DNA: TGTGCCACTTCGAGGGGGATTAACTATGGCTACACCTTC
CDR3 protein: CATSRGINYGYTF